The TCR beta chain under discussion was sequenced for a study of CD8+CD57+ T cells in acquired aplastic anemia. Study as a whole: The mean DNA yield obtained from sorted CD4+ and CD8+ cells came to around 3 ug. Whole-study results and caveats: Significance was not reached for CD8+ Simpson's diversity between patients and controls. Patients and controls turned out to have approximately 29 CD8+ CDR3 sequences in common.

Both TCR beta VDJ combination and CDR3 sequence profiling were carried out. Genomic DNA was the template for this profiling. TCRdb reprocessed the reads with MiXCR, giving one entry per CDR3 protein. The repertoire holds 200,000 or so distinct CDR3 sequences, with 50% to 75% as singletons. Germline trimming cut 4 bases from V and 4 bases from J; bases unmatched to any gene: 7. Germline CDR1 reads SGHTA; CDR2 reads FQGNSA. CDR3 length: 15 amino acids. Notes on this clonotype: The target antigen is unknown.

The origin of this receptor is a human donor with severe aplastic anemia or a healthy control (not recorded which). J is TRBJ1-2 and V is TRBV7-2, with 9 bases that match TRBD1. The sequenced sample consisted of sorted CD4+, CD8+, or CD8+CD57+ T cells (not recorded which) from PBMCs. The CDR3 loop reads CASSSTGTGSYGYTF. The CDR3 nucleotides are TGTGCCAGCAGCTCAACCGGGACAGGGTCCTATGGCTACACCTTC.